The next 3 T cell receptor beta chains were all read from a single sample in a study of T cell repertoires in cytomegalovirus infection. Which antigens these TCRs recognize remains unknown. TCRdb re-analysed the reads in MiXCR, keeping a single row per CDR3 protein. The table records about 570,000 distinct CDR3 sequences, almost 40% of them present only once. Here the sequenced sample was cultured PBMCs, taken from culture after CMV antigen stimulation. Receptors originate from a human donor in good health (CMV status not recorded). Some clones in this sample may be carry-over from other donors' samples.

This clonotype was picked up many times. The chain carries TRBV7-2 and TRBJ1-1; the D gene is possibly TRBD1 (5 bases). Germline V gene data show CDR1 as SGHTA and CDR2 as FQGNSA. The CDR3 has 14 residues. V gave up 6 bases and J gave up 2 bases, with 13 bases separating them. The CDR3 is CASSNSRGNTEAFF. The CDR3 bases are TGTGCCAGCAGTAACTCTAGGGGCAACACTGAAGCTTTCTTT.

This CDR3 is CASSRDRERYEQYF. As DNA, the CDR3 is TGTGCCAGCAGTCGGGACAGGGAGCGCTACGAGCAGTACTTC. V and J are TRBV6-1 and TRBJ2-7; TRBD1 matches 9 bases. V was pared by 5 bases and J by 3 bases, with 5 bases of the junction left unmatched. The CDR3 has 14 residues. The germline V gene has CDR1 MNHNS and CDR2 SASEGT.

This chain joins TRBV28 and TRBJ1-1; TRBD1 might be the D (5 bases). CDR3 size: 15 residues. Between the trimmed V and J ends, which lost 4 bases and 4 bases, there was a span of 16 bases. Per germline, CDR1 MDHEN and CDR2 SYDVKM. The CDR3: CASSSLRDRGTEAFF. Here the CDR3 DNA reads TGTGCCAGCAGTTCCCTCAGGGATAGGGGCACTGAAGCTTTCTTT. Variable domain in full (rest from reference TRBV28 and TRBJ1-1): DVKVTQSSRYLVKRTGEKVFLECVQDMDHENMFWYRQDPGLGLRLIYFSYDVKMKEKGDIPEGYSVSREKKERFSLILESASTNQTSMYLCASSSLRDRGTEAFFGQGTRLTVV.